This T cell receptor (beta chain) is from a study of cytomegalovirus exposure and HLA in healthy donors. General study findings and limits: High sensitivity and specificity were reportedly achieved when the classifier diagnosed cytomegalovirus status. The CMV antigen specificity of a few CMV-associated chains was confirmed through in vitro analysis. The authors listed roughly 150 TCR beta chains as cytomegalovirus-associated.

A word on this clone: The antigen is not known.

The donors were part of the approximately 130-subject validation cohort, which stood apart from the roughly 670-subject first cohort. Profiled with immunoSEQ multiplex PCR; TCRdb holds only in-frame clones, not every one. The profile shows some 250,000 clones, around 86% of them singletons. The origin of this receptor is a woman in her twenties or thirties in good health and CMV-seropositive. The sequencing input was PBMCs.

DNA of the CDR3: TGCGCCAGCAGCCGCCATACTAGCTTTAATGAGCAGTTCTTC. Encoded protein: CASSRHTSFNEQFF. The chain carries TRBV4-1 and TRBJ2-1; possibly TRBD2 for D (6 bases). The CDR3 totals 14 residues. Trimming pared 4 bases from V and 7 bases from J, leaving 14 bases between. In germline, CDR1 is MGHRA, CDR2 YSYEKL.